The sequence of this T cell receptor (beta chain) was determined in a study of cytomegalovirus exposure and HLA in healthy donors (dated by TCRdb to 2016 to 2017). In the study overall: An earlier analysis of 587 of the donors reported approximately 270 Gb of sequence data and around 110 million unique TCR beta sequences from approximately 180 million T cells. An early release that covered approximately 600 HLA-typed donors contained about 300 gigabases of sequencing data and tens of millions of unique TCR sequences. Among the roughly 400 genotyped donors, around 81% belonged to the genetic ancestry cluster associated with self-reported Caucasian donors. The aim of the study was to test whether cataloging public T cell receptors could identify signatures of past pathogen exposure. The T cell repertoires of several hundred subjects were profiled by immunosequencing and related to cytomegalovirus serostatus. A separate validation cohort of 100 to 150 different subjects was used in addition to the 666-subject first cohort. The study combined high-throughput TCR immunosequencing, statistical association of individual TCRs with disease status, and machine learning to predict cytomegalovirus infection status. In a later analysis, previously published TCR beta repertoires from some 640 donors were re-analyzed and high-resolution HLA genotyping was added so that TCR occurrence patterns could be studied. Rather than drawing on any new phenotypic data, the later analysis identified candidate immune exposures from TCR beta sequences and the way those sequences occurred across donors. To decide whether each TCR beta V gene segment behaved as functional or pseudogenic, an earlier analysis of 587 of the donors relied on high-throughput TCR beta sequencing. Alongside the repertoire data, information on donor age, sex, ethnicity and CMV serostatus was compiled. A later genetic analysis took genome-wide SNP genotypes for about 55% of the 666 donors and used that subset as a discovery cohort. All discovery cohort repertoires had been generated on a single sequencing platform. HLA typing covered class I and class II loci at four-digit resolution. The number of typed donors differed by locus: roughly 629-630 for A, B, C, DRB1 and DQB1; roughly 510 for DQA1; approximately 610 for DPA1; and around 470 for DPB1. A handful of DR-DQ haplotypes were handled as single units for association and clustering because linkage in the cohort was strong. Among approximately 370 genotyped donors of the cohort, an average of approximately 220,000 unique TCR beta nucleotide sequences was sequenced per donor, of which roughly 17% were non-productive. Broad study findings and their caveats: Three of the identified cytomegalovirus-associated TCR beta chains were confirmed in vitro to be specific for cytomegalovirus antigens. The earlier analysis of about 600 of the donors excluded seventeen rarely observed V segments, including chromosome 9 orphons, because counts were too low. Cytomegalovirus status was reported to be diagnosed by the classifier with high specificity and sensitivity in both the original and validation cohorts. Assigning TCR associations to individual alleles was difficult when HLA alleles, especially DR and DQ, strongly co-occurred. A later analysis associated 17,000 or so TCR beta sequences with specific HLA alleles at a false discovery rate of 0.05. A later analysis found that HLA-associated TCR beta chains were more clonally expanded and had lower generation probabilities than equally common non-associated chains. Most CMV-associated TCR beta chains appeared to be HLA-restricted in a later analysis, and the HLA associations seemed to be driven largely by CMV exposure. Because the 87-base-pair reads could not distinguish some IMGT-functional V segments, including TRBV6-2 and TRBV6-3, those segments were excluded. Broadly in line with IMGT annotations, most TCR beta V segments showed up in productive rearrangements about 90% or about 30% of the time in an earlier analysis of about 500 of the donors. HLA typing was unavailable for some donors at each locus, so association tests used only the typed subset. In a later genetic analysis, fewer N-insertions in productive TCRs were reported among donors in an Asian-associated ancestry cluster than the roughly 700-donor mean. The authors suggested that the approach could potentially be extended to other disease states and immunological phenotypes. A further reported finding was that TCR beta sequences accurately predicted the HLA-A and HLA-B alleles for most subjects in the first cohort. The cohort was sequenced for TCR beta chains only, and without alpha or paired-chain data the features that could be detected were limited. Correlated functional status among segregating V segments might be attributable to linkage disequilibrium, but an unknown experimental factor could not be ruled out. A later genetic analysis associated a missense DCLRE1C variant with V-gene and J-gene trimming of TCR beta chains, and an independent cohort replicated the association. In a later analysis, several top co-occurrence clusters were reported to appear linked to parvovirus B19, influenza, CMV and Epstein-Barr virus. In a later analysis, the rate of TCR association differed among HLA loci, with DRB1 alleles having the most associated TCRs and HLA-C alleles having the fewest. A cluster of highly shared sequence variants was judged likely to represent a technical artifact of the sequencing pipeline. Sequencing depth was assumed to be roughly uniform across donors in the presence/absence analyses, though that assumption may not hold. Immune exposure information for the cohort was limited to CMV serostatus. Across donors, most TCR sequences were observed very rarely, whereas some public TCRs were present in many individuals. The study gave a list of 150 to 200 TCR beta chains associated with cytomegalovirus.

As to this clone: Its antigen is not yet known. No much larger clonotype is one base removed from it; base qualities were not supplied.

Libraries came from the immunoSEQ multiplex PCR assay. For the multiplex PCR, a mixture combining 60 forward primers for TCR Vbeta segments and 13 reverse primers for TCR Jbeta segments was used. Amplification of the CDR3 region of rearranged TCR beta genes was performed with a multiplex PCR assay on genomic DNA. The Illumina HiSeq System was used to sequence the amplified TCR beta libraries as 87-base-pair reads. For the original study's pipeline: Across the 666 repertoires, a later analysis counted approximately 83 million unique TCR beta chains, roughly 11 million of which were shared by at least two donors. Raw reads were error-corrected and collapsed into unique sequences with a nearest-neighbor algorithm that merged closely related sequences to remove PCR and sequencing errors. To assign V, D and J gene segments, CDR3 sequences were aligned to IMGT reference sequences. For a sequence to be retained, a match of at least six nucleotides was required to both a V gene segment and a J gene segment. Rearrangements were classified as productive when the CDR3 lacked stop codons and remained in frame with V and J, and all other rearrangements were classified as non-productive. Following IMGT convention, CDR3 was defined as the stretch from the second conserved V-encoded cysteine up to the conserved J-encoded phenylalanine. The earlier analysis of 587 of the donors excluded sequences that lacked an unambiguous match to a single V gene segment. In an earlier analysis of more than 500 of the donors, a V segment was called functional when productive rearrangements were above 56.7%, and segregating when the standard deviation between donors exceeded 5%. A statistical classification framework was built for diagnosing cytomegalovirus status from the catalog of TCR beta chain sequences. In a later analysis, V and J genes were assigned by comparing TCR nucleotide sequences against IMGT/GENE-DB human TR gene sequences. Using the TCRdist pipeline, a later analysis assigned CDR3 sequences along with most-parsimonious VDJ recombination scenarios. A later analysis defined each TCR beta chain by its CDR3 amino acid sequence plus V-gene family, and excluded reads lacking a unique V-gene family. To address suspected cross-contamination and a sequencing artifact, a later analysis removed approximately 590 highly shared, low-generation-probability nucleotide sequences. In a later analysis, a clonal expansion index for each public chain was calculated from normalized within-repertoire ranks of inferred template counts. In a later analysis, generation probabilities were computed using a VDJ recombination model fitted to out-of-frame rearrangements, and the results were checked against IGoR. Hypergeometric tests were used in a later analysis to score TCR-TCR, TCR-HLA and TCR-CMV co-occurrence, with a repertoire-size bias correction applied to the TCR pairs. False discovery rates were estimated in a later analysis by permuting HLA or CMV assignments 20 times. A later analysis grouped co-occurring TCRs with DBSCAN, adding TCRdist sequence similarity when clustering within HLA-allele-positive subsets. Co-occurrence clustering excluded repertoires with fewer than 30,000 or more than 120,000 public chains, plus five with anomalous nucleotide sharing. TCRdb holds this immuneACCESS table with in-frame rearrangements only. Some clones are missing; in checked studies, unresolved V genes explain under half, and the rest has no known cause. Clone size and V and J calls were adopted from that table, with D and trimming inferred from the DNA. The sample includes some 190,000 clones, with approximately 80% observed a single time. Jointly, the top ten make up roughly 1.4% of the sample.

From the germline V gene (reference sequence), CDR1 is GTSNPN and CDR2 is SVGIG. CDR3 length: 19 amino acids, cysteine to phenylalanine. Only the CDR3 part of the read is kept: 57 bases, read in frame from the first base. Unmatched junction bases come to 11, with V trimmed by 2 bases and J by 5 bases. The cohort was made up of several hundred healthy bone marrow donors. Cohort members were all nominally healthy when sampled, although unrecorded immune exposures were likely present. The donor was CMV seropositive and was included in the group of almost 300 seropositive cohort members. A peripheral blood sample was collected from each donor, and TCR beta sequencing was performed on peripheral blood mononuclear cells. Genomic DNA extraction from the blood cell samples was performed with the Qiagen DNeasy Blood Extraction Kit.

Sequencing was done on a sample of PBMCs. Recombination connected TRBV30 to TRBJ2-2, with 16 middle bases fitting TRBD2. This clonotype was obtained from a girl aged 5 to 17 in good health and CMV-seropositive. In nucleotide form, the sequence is TGTGCCTGGAGTTCTCCGACCGGGGGACTAGCGGGAGGGACCGGGGAGCTGTTTTTT. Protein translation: CAWSSPTGGLAGGTGELFF.